These T cell receptor beta chains were read from a single sample in a study of tumor-infiltrating lymphocytes in localized non-small cell lung cancer. Generated by immunoSEQ multiplex PCR, the TCRdb table keeps only in-frame clones and is missing some. The repertoire holds 21,000 or so clones, with roughly 66% as singletons. The source material was lung tumor tissue. The source is a human donor with non-small cell lung cancer. Each CDR3 is given with its conserved first and last residue. The order of the fields is clone size, V gene, D gene, J gene, CDR3 DNA, CDR3 protein. D genes are given only for firm matches. Only some rows state a clone size, as once, few, many or a class for expanded clones.

few	TRBV7-2	.	TRBJ2-2	TGTGCCAGCAGCTCGAGACAGGAGAACACCGGGGAGCTGTTTTTT	CASSSRQENTGELFF
once	TRBV9	.	TRBJ1-4	TGTGCCAGCGGGCCCGGAGGGAACGAAAAACTGTTTTTT	CASGPGGNEKLFF
.	TRBV2	.	TRBJ2-7	TGTGCCAGCCTCAGGACAGTTTACGAGCAGTACTTC	CASLRTVYEQYF
.	TRBV7-2	.	TRBJ1-2	TGTGCCAGCAGCCCCGGTCCTAACTATGGCTACACCTTC	CASSPGPNYGYTF
.	TRBV7-2	TRBD1	TRBJ1-5	TGTGCCAGCAGCTCGGGACAGGGGGTGCGGCAGCCCCAGCATTTT	CASSSGQGVRQPQHF
.	TRBV7-6	.	TRBJ1-6	TGTGCCAGCAGCCTAGAATCGGGGGGCGGCGTGGCCCTCCACTTT	CASSLESGGGVALHF
few	TRBV6-6	TRBD2	TRBJ2-5	TGTGCCAGCAGTCACATGGGGTCTAGCGGGAAAGAGACCCAGTACTTC	CASSHMGSSGKETQYF
.	TRBV2	.	TRBJ1-1	TGTGCCAGCAGTGAAAACCCAGGGGTGTGGGCTTTCTTT	CASSENPGVWAFF
once	TRBV6-1	TRBD1	TRBJ1-2	TGTGCCAGCAGTGAAGGCCAGGGGATACAGGGGGGCTACACCTTC	CASSEGQGIQGGYTF
.	TRBV6-5	TRBD2	TRBJ2-3	TGTGCCAGCAGTAACCGGGGGGGTCACACAGATACGCAGTATTTT	CASSNRGGHTDTQYF
.	TRBV29-1	.	TRBJ2-3	TGCAGCTATGACCCCCCGTTCACAGATACGCAGTATTTT	CSYDPPFTDTQYF
medium-sized	TRBV11-3	.	TRBJ2-7	TGTGCCAGCAGCCCAAGATTCCAGGGCTACGAGCAGTACTTC	CASSPRFQGYEQYF